This is a list of T cell receptor beta chains from one sample in a study of blood T cell repertoires in COVID-19. Sequenced by immunoSEQ multiplex PCR; TCRdb stores in-frame clones only, minus some. The sample lists over 300,000 clones; around 89% were seen once. The sample taken for sequencing was peripheral blood. Every receptor here comes from a man in his late teens or twenties with active or convalescent COVID-19. Both conserved end residues are part of each CDR3. D genes are given only for firm matches. Clone size is stated in some rows and not others, as once, few, many or a class when expanded.

J gene: TRBJ1-5; clone size: few; V gene: TRBV5-5; D gene: TRBD1; CDR3 protein: CASSLTGEVQPQHF; CDR3 DNA: TGTGCCAGCAGCTTAACAGGGGAAGTACAGCCCCAGCATTTT
J gene: TRBJ2-1; clone size: once; V gene: TRBV24-1; D gene: TRBD2; CDR3 protein: CATSRSGGDNEQFF; CDR3 DNA: TGTGCCACCAGTAGGAGCGGGGGGGACAATGAGCAGTTCTTC
J gene: TRBJ2-5; clone size: NA; V gene: TRBV5-6; D gene: TRBD1; CDR3 protein: CATGDRRGETQYF; CDR3 DNA: TGTGCCACCGGGGACAGACGAGGGGAGACCCAGTACTTC
J gene: TRBJ1-1; clone size: once; V gene: TRBV6-5; D gene: NA; CDR3 protein: CASSYGLREAFF; CDR3 DNA: TGTGCCAGCAGTTACGGGCTTAGAGAAGCTTTCTTT
J gene: TRBJ2-7; clone size: few; V gene: TRBV7-2; D gene: NA; CDR3 protein: CASSRLQGSYEQYF; CDR3 DNA: TGTGCCAGCAGCCGTCTCCAGGGATCCTACGAGCAGTACTTC
J gene: TRBJ2-7; clone size: NA; V gene: TRBV7-9; D gene: NA; CDR3 protein: CASSLGPRSYEQYF; CDR3 DNA: TGTGCCAGCAGCTTAGGTCCCCGCTCCTACGAGCAGTACTTC
J gene: TRBJ2-7; clone size: NA; V gene: TRBV7-6; D gene: TRBD1; CDR3 protein: CASSSNTGGSYEQYF; CDR3 DNA: TGTGCCAGCAGCTCCAATACAGGGGGGTCCTACGAGCAGTACTTC
J gene: TRBJ1-5; clone size: few; V gene: TRBV7-2; D gene: NA; CDR3 protein: CASSPSTRGSNQPQHF; CDR3 DNA: TGTGCCAGCAGTCCTAGCACCCGAGGGAGCAATCAGCCCCAGCATTTT
J gene: TRBJ2-5; clone size: NA; V gene: TRBV7-3; D gene: TRBD2; CDR3 protein: CASSQTSQQETQYF; CDR3 DNA: TGTGCCAGCAGCCAGACTAGCCAACAAGAGACCCAGTACTTC
J gene: TRBJ1-1; clone size: NA; V gene: TRBV5-1; D gene: TRBD1; CDR3 protein: CASSEGTANEAFF; CDR3 DNA: TGCGCCAGCAGCGAAGGGACAGCCAATGAAGCTTTCTTT
J gene: TRBJ2-5; clone size: many; V gene: TRBV6-4; D gene: TRBD2; CDR3 protein: CASSETSGRAETQYF; CDR3 DNA: TGTGCCAGCAGTGAGACTAGCGGGAGGGCCGAGACCCAGTACTTC
J gene: TRBJ2-6; clone size: NA; V gene: TRBV7-9; D gene: NA; CDR3 protein: CASRPQVLGSGANVLTF; CDR3 DNA: TGTGCCAGCAGACCCCAGGTGCTGGGCTCTGGGGCCAACGTGCTGACTTTC
J gene: TRBJ1-4; clone size: NA; V gene: TRBV18; D gene: NA; CDR3 protein: CASSQGNEKLFF; CDR3 DNA: TGTGCCAGCTCACAGGGGAATGAAAAACTGTTTTTT